Each of the 6 T cell receptor beta chains below was sequenced from the same sample in a study of blood T cell repertoires in COVID-19. Profiled with immunoSEQ multiplex PCR; TCRdb holds only in-frame clones, not every one. The sample shows tens of thousands of clones, roughly 80% of them seen only once. Sequencing input: peripheral blood. The receptors originated from a human donor in a cohort sampled during active COVID-19.

This clone was counted between two and nine times. This chain links TRBV5-1 with TRBJ1-1; no definite D call. The CDR3 covers 14 residues. The V and J ends lost 0 bases and 2 bases respectively, with 8 bases between them. Per germline, CDR1 SGHRS and CDR2 YFSETQ. The CDR3 DNA sequence: TGCGCCAGCAGCTTGGCCTTGAGTAACACTGAAGCTTTCTTT. Its protein product is CASSLALSNTEAFF.

The chain employs TRBV6-6 and TRBJ1-4; D remains unclear. The length of the CDR3 is 12 residues. Trimming pared 8 bases from V and 3 bases from J, leaving 7 bases between. From germline, CDR1 is MNHNY and CDR2 SVGAGI (reference sequence). The CDR3 loop is CASLQANEKLFF. The DNA for the CDR3 is TGTGCCAGCTTGCAGGCTAATGAAAAACTGTTTTTT.

The chain links TRBV3-1 (or the pseudogene TRBV3-2) to TRBJ2-7; 7 nucleotides line up with TRBD2. J was trimmed by 2 bases and V by 0 bases; bases with no gene match: 13. The CDR3 loop spans 18 amino acids. CDR1 and CDR2 from the germline V gene are LGHDT and YNNKEL (reference sequence). Written as DNA, the CDR3 is TGTGCCAGCAGCCAAGATAGTGATGGAGGACTAGTCACCTACGAGCAGTACTTC. Protein product: CASSQDSDGGLVTYEQYF.

The genes are TRBV5-1 and TRBJ2-7, with D tentatively TRBD2 (6 bases). Deletions cut 4 bases from V and 2 bases from J, with 19 bases between. The CDR3 covers 16 residues. The germline CDR1 and CDR2 sequences are SGHRS and YFSETQ. The CDR3 DNA is TGCGCCAGCAGCCAACCGGGAGAGACTCTTGCCTACGAGCAGTACTTC. This gives the protein CASSQPGETLAYEQYF.

The chain is built from TRBV5-5 and TRBJ2-3; D unresolved. The germline CDR1 and CDR2 sequences are SGHKS and YYEKEE (reference sequence). The CDR3 is 14 residues long. V was pared by 0 bases and J by 3 bases, with 8 bases between. CDR3 coding DNA: TGTGCCAGCAGCTTGGGGCCCGTGACAGATACGCAGTATTTT. Its translation: CASSLGPVTDTQYF.

This clone was detected only once. CDR3 region: CASSVDVSVADTQYF. In DNA form, the CDR3 reads TGTGCCAGCAGCGTAGATGTAAGCGTGGCAGATACGCAGTATTTT. The chain couples TRBV9 to TRBJ2-3; D uncertain. Deletions cut 0 bases from V and 4 bases from J, with 12 bases between. CDR1 and CDR2 from the germline V gene are SGDLS and YYNGEE. CDR3 length: 15 amino acids. The whole variable domain, filled in from reference TRBV9 and TRBJ2-3, reads DSGVTQTPKHLITATGQRVTLRCSPRSGDLSVYWYQQSLDQGLQFLIQYYNGEERAKGNILERFSAQQFPDLHSELNLSSLELGDSALYFCASSVDVSVADTQYFGPGTRLTVL.